Listed here is a single T cell receptor (beta chain). What it recognizes is unknown. CDR3 size: 15 residues. The V gene's germline CDR1 is MNHEY and CDR2 SMNVEV (reference sequence). Trimming pared 9 bases from V and 1 base from J, leaving 18 bases between. This sample is part of a study of cytomegalovirus exposure and HLA in healthy donors. PCR amplification relied on 60 Vbeta primers (plus 13 Jbeta primers). Assay: immunoSEQ multiplex PCR; the TCRdb copy retains only in-frame clones and omits some. Altogether roughly 120,000 clones are present, around 86% being singletons, with the ten largest covering 3.9%. Findings and limits, study-wide: V- and J-gene trimming of TCR beta was linked (in a later analysis) to a missense DCLRE1C variant. Highest at DRB1 and lowest at HLA-C, TCR association rates differed among HLA loci in a later analysis. There was a cluster of highly shared sequence variants that was likely a sequencing artifact. An assumption of roughly uniform sequencing depth across donors underlay the presence/absence analyses.

The receptor was derived from a woman aged 25 to 45 in good health and CMV-seronegative. Sequenced sample: PBMCs. This chain joins TRBV27 and TRBJ1-1; D possibly corresponds to TRBD1 (6 bases). CDR3 in DNA: TGTGCCAGTAGAATGCTGGGGGCATCGAACACTGAAGCTTTCTTT. Encoded protein: CASRMLGASNTEAFF.